These 7 T cell receptor beta chains came from one sample sequenced in a study of T-cell reconstitution after alpha-beta-depleted transplantation in children. The TCRbeta library incorporated unique molecular identifiers. TCRdb re-analysed the PCR reads in MiXCR, keeping a single row per CDR3 protein. Among 350,000 to 500,000 distinct CDR3 sequences listed, about 40% were seen once. Here the sequenced sample was PBMCs, taken before TCRalphabeta/CD19-depleted stem cell transplant. These receptors were collected from a girl between 2 and 10 years old with aplastic anemia, due to receive a stem cell transplant.

CDR3 loop: CAISGGSETQYF. In DNA, the CDR3 is TGTGCCATCAGTGGGGGATCAGAGACCCAGTACTTC. The chain combines TRBV10-3 with TRBJ2-5; D call uncertain. With 4 bases removed from V and 4 bases from J, the gap between germline ends came to 7 bases. This CDR3 has 12 amino acids. Germline CDR1 reads ENHRY; CDR2 reads SYGVKD.

V and J are TRBV29-1 and TRBJ2-1; 12 positions match TRBD2. This CDR3 is 13 amino acids long. Germline V gene data show CDR1 as SQVTM and CDR2 as ANQGSEA. J gave up 10 bases and V 7 bases, and 8 bases lay outside the gene matches. DNA of the CDR3: TGCAGCGGATCTAGCGGGGGGGCATCGGAGCAGTTCTTC. Protein sequence: CSGSSGGASEQFF.

The CDR3 protein is CASSPPTAYEQYF. DNA of the CDR3: TGTGCCAGCAGTCCCCCGACGGCCTACGAGCAGTACTTC. The chain couples TRBV12-3 or TRBV12-4 to TRBJ2-7; no firm D call. CDR3 length: 13 amino acids. The V end lost 5 bases, the J end lost 2 bases, and 10 bases lay between the germline ends.

The chain recombines TRBV5-6 with TRBJ1-2; TRBD1 matches 8 bases. The germline V gene encodes CDR1 SGHDT and CDR2 YYEEEE. J gave up 7 bases and V 4 bases, and 9 bases lay outside the gene matches. The CDR3 is 14 residues long. CDR3 nucleotides: TGTGCCAGCAGCCCTGCAGGGGGCGCAGGTGGCTACACCTTC. It yields the protein CASSPAGGAGGYTF.

This sequence joins TRBV6-1 and TRBJ2-1; 14 bases match TRBD2. The CDR3 length is 14 residues. The V gene end was trimmed by 5 bases and the J gene end by 14 bases; junction bases not matched to a gene: 8. The germline CDR1 and CDR2 sequences are MNHNS and SASEGT. The CDR3 region has the DNA TGTGCCAGCAGTCCGGGACTAGCGGGAGTATTTGAGTTCTTC. This encodes CASSPGLAGVFEFF.

The chain uses TRBV11-2 and TRBJ2-1; TRBD2 agrees at 12 bases. This CDR3 contains 16 residues. Germline assignment: CDR1 SGHAT and CDR2 FQNNGV. Unmatched junction bases numbered 9, after V lost 6 bases and J lost 6 bases. CDR3 in DNA: TGTGCCAGCAGACGAGGGGTGGGACTAGCGGGCAATGAGCAGTTCTTC. It encodes CASRRGVGLAGNEQFF.

CDR3 sequence: CSATSGTSSYNEQFF. CDR3 DNA sequence: TGCAGTGCTACCTCGGGGACTAGCTCCTACAATGAGCAGTTCTTC. The genes are TRBV20-1 and TRBJ2-1; TRBD2 agrees at 8 bases. Germline values: CDR1 DFQATT, CDR2 SNEGSKA (reference sequence). V gave up 4 bases and J gave up 0 bases; unmatched junction bases: 5. CDR3 size: 15 residues.